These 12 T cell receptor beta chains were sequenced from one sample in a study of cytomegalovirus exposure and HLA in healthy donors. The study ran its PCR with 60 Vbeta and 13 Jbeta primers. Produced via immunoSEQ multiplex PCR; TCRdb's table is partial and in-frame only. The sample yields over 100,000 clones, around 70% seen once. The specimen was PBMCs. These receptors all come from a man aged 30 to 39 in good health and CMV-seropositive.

In DNA form, the CDR3 reads TGTGCCAGCAGTCTCTTCCCGGGACAGGGTGGTAACACCGGGGAGCTGTTTTTT. It is translated as CASSLFPGQGGNTGELFF. The rearrangement links TRBV27 to TRBJ2-2; 9 nucleotides align to TRBD1. After removal of 5 bases from V and 2 bases from J, the junction contained 12 bases not matched to a gene. Looked up from germline, CDR1 is MNHEY and CDR2 is SMNVEV (reference sequence). This CDR3 comprises 18 residues.

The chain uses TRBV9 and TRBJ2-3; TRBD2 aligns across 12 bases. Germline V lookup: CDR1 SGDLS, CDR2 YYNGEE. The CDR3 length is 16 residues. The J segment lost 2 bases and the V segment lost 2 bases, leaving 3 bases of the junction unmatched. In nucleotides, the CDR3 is TGTGCCAGCAGCGTCGGACTAGCGGGAATCACAGATACGCAGTATTTT. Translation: CASSVGLAGITDTQYF.

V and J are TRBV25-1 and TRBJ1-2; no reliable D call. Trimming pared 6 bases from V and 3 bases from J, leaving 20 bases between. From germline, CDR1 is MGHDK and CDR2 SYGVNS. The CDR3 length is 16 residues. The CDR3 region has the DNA TGTGCCAGCAGGCCGAACCGGGGATCGGGAGACTATGGCTACACCTTC. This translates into CASRPNRGSGDYGYTF.

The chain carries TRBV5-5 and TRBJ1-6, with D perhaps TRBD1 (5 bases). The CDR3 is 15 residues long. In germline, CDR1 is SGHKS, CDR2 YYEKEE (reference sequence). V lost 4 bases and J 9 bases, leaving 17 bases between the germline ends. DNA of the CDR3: TGTGCCAGCAGCGTATCCAGGGTTCCTGGTTCACCCCTCCACTTT. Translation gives CASSVSRVPGSPLHF.

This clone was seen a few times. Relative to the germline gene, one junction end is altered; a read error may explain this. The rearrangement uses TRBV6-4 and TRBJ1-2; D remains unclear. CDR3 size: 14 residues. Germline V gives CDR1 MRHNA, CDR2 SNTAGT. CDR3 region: CATELRPGPYGYPF. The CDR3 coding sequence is TGTGCCACCGAGTTAAGACCAGGCCCCTATGGCTACCCCTTC.

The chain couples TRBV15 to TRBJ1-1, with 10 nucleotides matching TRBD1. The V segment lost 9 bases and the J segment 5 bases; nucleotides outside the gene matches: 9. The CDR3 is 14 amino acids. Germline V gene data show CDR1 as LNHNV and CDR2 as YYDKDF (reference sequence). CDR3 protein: CATRGQGIRTEAFF. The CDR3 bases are TGTGCCACGAGGGGACAGGGGATTCGGACTGAAGCTTTCTTT. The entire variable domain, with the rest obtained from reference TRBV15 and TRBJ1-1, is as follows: DAMVIQNPRYQVTQFGKPVTLSCSQTLNHNVMYWYQQKSSQAPKLLFHYYDKDFNNEADTPDNFQSRRPNTSFCFLDIRSPGLGDTAMYLCATRGQGIRTEAFFGQGTRLTVV.

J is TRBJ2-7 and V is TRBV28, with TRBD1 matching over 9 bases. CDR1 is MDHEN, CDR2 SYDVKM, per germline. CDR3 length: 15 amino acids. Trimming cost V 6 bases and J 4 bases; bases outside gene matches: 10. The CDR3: CASSRHGTGRYEQYF. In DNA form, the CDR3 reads TGTGCCAGCAGCCGCCACGGGACAGGGAGGTACGAGCAGTACTTC. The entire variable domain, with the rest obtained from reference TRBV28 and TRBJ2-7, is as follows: DVKVTQSSRYLVKRTGEKVFLECVQDMDHENMFWYRQDPGLGLRLIYFSYDVKMKEKGDIPEGYSVSREKKERFSLILESASTNQTSMYLCASSRHGTGRYEQYFGPGTRLTVT.

The CDR3 loop is CASSVEGQGPSPLHF. The CDR3 DNA follows: TGTGCCAGCAGCGTAGAGGGACAGGGGCCTTCACCCCTCCACTTT. The V and J genes are TRBV9 and TRBJ1-6; 10 positions agree with TRBD1. V was pared by 0 bases and J by 9 bases, with 3 bases of the junction left unmatched. Germline V CDR1 and CDR2: SGDLS, YYNGEE. The CDR3 has 15 residues.

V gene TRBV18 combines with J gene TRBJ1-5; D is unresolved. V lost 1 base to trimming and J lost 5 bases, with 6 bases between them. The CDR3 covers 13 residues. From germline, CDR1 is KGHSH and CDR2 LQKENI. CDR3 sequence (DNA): TGTGCCAGCTCACCACACTCGTATCAGCCCCAGCATTTT. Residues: CASSPHSYQPQHF.

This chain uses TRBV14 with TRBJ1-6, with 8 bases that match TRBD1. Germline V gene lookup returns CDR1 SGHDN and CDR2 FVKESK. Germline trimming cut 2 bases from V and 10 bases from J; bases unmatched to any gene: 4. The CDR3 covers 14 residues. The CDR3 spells CASSQLDRESPLHF. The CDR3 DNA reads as TGTGCCAGCAGCCAATTGGACAGGGAATCACCCCTCCACTTT.

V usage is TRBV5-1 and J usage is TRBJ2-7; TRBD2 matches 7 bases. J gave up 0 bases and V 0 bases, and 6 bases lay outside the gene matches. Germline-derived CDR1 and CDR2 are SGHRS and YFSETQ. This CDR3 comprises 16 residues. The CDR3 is CASSLAGGLSSYEQYF. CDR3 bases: TGCGCCAGCAGCTTGGCCGGGGGGTTAAGCTCCTACGAGCAGTACTTC.

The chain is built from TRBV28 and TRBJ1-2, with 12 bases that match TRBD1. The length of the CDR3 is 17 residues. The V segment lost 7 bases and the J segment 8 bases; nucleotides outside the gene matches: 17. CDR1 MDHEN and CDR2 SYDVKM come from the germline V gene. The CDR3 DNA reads TGTGCCAGCACTGGGCTTCGTGGGGGACAGGGGGCTTGGGGCTACACCTTC. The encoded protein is CASTGLRGGQGAWGYTF.